A selection of T cell receptor beta chains follows, all from one sample in a study of T cell responses to AZD1222 COVID-19 vaccine. The data were produced by immunoSEQ multiplex PCR, yet TCRdb's version contains in-frame clones alone and is incomplete. This sample has roughly 100,000 clones, with around nine tenths found just once. The sequenced sample was peripheral blood, obtained on day 0 of AZD1222 vaccination. These receptors originate from an adult in good health. The CDR3 runs from the conserved cysteine through the conserved F or W. D genes are given only for firm matches.

j_gene: TRBJ1-6; d_gene: TRBD1; v_gene: TRBV18; CDR3aa: CASSPLSGQGASPLHF
j_gene: TRBJ1-2; d_gene: .; v_gene: TRBV12-3/TRBV12-4; CDR3aa: CASDWGTGYGYTF
j_gene: TRBJ1-2; d_gene: TRBD1; v_gene: TRBV4-2; CDR3aa: CASSPTGGRDGYTF
j_gene: TRBJ2-7; d_gene: .; v_gene: TRBV18; CDR3aa: CASSPPFEVPPYEQYF
j_gene: TRBJ1-2; d_gene: .; v_gene: TRBV5-1; CDR3aa: CASSLDGTEPYGYTF
j_gene: TRBJ1-4; d_gene: .; v_gene: TRBV30; CDR3aa: CAWKMGRGYEKLFF
j_gene: TRBJ2-2; d_gene: .; v_gene: TRBV10-1; CDR3aa: CASSEIVWSGELFF
j_gene: TRBJ1-1; d_gene: .; v_gene: TRBV18; CDR3aa: CASSYDRIAEAFF
j_gene: TRBJ2-7; d_gene: .; v_gene: TRBV4-1; CDR3aa: CASSQDERSSYEQYF
j_gene: TRBJ2-7; d_gene: TRBD2; v_gene: TRBV7-2; CDR3aa: CASSPTSGATYEQYF
j_gene: TRBJ2-2; d_gene: TRBD2; v_gene: TRBV5-1; CDR3aa: CASTQIAGTNTGELFF
j_gene: TRBJ1-1; d_gene: .; v_gene: TRBV18; CDR3aa: CASSQGLGTEAFF
j_gene: TRBJ1-2; d_gene: TRBD1; v_gene: TRBV5-6; CDR3aa: CASSLRAGGSYGYTF
j_gene: TRBJ2-3; d_gene: .; v_gene: TRBV23-1; CDR3aa: CASSQGAREWADTQYF
j_gene: TRBJ2-6; d_gene: .; v_gene: TRBV2; CDR3aa: CASSKALGWKGANVLTF
j_gene: TRBJ2-7; d_gene: .; v_gene: TRBV14; CDR3aa: CASSERPYEQYF
j_gene: TRBJ1-6; d_gene: .; v_gene: TRBV6-4; CDR3aa: CASSDSMGGPYNSPLHF
j_gene: TRBJ2-7; d_gene: TRBD2; v_gene: TRBV5-4; CDR3aa: CASSFMRELSYEQYF
j_gene: TRBJ1-6; d_gene: .; v_gene: TRBV11-2; CDR3aa: CASSSAKGVAFYNSPLHF
j_gene: TRBJ1-2; d_gene: TRBD1; v_gene: TRBV6-5; CDR3aa: CASSPTGQGPYGYTF
j_gene: TRBJ1-2; d_gene: .; v_gene: TRBV5-6; CDR3aa: CASSLSVGYTF
j_gene: TRBJ1-2; d_gene: .; v_gene: TRBV7-2; CDR3aa: CASSLGEGVRGYTF
j_gene: TRBJ2-3; d_gene: .; v_gene: TRBV28; CDR3aa: CASNRDRADTQYF
j_gene: TRBJ2-1; d_gene: TRBD2; v_gene: TRBV28; CDR3aa: CASRAGGLYNEQFF
j_gene: TRBJ2-7; d_gene: TRBD1; v_gene: TRBV2; CDR3aa: CASSELLGTGHSSYEQYF
j_gene: TRBJ2-5; d_gene: .; v_gene: TRBV5-1; CDR3aa: CASSPRGRAVQETQYF
j_gene: TRBJ2-3; d_gene: .; v_gene: TRBV27; CDR3aa: CASSLQRSTDTQYF
j_gene: TRBJ2-6; d_gene: .; v_gene: TRBV9; CDR3aa: CASSVGLSGANVLTF
j_gene: TRBJ1-2; d_gene: .; v_gene: TRBV18; CDR3aa: CASSPDRNGYTF
j_gene: TRBJ1-4; d_gene: TRBD1; v_gene: TRBV9; CDR3aa: CASSVAPGTGLEKLFF
j_gene: TRBJ2-1; d_gene: .; v_gene: TRBV7-2; CDR3aa: CASSLRGGDEQFF
j_gene: TRBJ2-6; d_gene: .; v_gene: TRBV4-3; CDR3aa: CASSQDEERSGANVLTF
j_gene: TRBJ2-7; d_gene: TRBD1; v_gene: TRBV16; CDR3aa: CASSRDRGAYEQYF
j_gene: TRBJ2-7; d_gene: TRBD1; v_gene: TRBV28; CDR3aa: CASSAGQGARGEQYF
j_gene: TRBJ2-7; d_gene: .; v_gene: TRBV19; CDR3aa: CASSTGTYEQYF
j_gene: TRBJ2-2; d_gene: .; v_gene: TRBV7-8; CDR3aa: CASSPIRARNTGELFF
j_gene: TRBJ1-6; d_gene: .; v_gene: TRBV27; CDR3aa: CASSPRPNSPLHF
j_gene: TRBJ1-6; d_gene: TRBD1; v_gene: TRBV27; CDR3aa: CASSKHKGGQGSNSPLHF
j_gene: TRBJ1-2; d_gene: .; v_gene: TRBV28; CDR3aa: CASSSRRGYTF
j_gene: TRBJ2-3; d_gene: .; v_gene: TRBV7-2; CDR3aa: CASSPRWGWPRGIDTQYF
j_gene: TRBJ1-2; d_gene: .; v_gene: TRBV12-3/TRBV12-4; CDR3aa: CASSWDGDYGYTF
j_gene: TRBJ2-7; d_gene: TRBD2; v_gene: TRBV28; CDR3aa: CASSSGGSSYEQYF
j_gene: TRBJ1-2; d_gene: .; v_gene: TRBV5-4; CDR3aa: CASSLGARQDYGYTF
j_gene: TRBJ1-1; d_gene: .; v_gene: TRBV27; CDR3aa: CASSLFAGAVNTEAFF
j_gene: TRBJ2-5; d_gene: .; v_gene: TRBV9; CDR3aa: CASQTGTRTDPQYF
j_gene: TRBJ2-4; d_gene: TRBD2; v_gene: TRBV4-2; CDR3aa: CASSREGTGASGNIQYF
j_gene: TRBJ2-7; d_gene: .; v_gene: TRBV4-1; CDR3aa: CASSQVEGAGYEQYF
j_gene: TRBJ2-2; d_gene: .; v_gene: TRBV3-1/TRBV3-2; CDR3aa: CASSHRGSGGTGELFF
j_gene: TRBJ2-1; d_gene: TRBD2; v_gene: TRBV4-2; CDR3aa: CASSQGPSRGDNEQFF
j_gene: TRBJ1-5; d_gene: TRBD1; v_gene: TRBV2; CDR3aa: CASSEGDRDDQPQHF
j_gene: TRBJ2-5; d_gene: .; v_gene: TRBV28; CDR3aa: CASSFDRRPSETQYF
j_gene: TRBJ1-6; d_gene: TRBD1; v_gene: TRBV14; CDR3aa: CASSQEGQGYNSPLHF
j_gene: TRBJ1-1; d_gene: TRBD1; v_gene: TRBV2; CDR3aa: CASRSRGPSNTEAFF
j_gene: TRBJ1-2; d_gene: TRBD1; v_gene: TRBV28; CDR3aa: CASTPRWTGGIYGYTF
j_gene: TRBJ1-5; d_gene: TRBD1; v_gene: TRBV2; CDR3aa: CASSEALRRAGTGDQPQHF
j_gene: TRBJ2-3; d_gene: TRBD2; v_gene: TRBV7-2; CDR3aa: CASSLQPSGGADTQYF
j_gene: TRBJ1-2; d_gene: TRBD1; v_gene: TRBV7-2; CDR3aa: CASSSTGNGYTF
j_gene: TRBJ2-7; d_gene: .; v_gene: TRBV6-2/TRBV6-3; CDR3aa: CASSYFVEQYF
j_gene: TRBJ1-2; d_gene: .; v_gene: TRBV6-5; CDR3aa: CASSYSTRASNYGYTF